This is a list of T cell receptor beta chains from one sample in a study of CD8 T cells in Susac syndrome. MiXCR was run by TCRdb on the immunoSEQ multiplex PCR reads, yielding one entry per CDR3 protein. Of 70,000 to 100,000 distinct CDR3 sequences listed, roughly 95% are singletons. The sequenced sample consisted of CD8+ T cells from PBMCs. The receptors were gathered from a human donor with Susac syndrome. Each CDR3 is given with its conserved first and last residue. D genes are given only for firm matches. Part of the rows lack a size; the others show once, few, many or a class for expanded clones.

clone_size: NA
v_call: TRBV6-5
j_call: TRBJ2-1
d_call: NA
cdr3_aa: CASSYPFGGANNEQFF
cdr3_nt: TGTGCCAGCAGTTACCCCTTTGGGGGCGCTAACAATGAGCAGTTCTTC

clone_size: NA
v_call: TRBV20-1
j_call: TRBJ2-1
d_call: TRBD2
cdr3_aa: CSAPIAGGVDNEQFF
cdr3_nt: TGCAGTGCTCCGATAGCGGGGGGCGTGGACAATGAGCAGTTCTTC

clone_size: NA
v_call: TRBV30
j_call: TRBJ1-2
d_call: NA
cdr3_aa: CAWSVADSQNRSF
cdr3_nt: TGTGCCTGGAGTGTGGCGGACAGCCAAAACCGGTCCTTC

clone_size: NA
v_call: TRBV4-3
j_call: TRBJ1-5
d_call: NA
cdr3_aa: CASSLGQTSNQPQHF
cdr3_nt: TGCGCCAGCAGCCTCGGACAGACCTCCAATCAGCCCCAGCATTTT

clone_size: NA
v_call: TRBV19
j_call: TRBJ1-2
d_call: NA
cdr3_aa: CASSQTGTGIPGTF
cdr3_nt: TGTGCCAGTAGCCAAACCGGGACCGGGATCCCAGGGACCTTC

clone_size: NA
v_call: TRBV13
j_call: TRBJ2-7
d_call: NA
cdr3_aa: CASSLVSDHEQYF
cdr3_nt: TGTGCCAGCAGCTTAGTAAGTGATCACGAGCAGTACTTC

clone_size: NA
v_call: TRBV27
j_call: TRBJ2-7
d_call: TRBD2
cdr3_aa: CASSLAGGFEQYF
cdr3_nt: TGTGCCAGCAGTTTAGCGGGGGGCTTCGAGCAGTACTTC

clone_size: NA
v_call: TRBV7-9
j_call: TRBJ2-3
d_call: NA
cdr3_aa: CASSLALGLIAQYF
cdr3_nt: TGTGCCAGCAGCTTAGCGCTCGGGCTAATCGCGCAGTATTTT

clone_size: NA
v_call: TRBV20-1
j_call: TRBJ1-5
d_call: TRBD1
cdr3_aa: CSARALTGVGNQPQHF
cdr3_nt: TGCAGTGCTAGGGCGCTGACAGGGGTGGGCAATCAGCCCCAGCATTTT

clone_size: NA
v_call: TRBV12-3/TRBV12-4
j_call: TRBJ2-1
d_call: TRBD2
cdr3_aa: CASSFQGTSGDNEQFF
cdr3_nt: TGTGCCAGCAGTTTTCAAGGGACTAGCGGTGACAATGAGCAGTTCTTC

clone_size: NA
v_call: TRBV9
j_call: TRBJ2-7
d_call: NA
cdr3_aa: CASSVATAEGGHEQYF
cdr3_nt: TGTGCCAGCAGCGTAGCTACGGCCGAGGGTGGCCACGAGCAGTACTTC

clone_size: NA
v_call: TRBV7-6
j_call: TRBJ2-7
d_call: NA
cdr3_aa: CASSAQGTPNYEQYF
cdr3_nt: TGTGCCAGCAGCGCTCAGGGGACGCCTAACTACGAGCAGTACTTC

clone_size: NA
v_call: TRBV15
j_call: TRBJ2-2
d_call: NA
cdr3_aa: CATGGRNTGELFF
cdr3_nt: TGTGCCACCGGGGGCAGAAACACCGGGGAGCTGTTTTTT

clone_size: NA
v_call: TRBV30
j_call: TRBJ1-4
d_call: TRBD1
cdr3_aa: CAWGPGQLLEKLFF
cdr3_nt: TGTGCCTGGGGACCGGGACAGCTCCTTGAAAAACTGTTTTTT

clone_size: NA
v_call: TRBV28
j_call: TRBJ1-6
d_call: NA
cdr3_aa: CASSSLGGPPDGSSPLHF
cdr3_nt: TGTGCCAGCAGTTCCCTAGGGGGACCGCCCGACGGGAGTTCACCCCTCCACTTT

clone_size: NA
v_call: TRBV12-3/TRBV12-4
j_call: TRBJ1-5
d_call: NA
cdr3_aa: CASSVGAGSNQPQHF
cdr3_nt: TGTGCCAGCAGCGTCGGGGCCGGGAGCAATCAGCCCCAGCATTTT

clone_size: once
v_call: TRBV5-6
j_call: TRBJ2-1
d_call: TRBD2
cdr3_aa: CASSLVGTSVYNEQFF
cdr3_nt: TGTGCCAGCAGCTTGGTTGGGACTAGCGTATACAATGAGCAGTTCTTC

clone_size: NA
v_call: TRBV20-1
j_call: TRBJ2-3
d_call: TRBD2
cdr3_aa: CSARPPGSGGPTLQYF
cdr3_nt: TGCAGTGCTAGACCCCCGGGGAGCGGGGGGCCGACGTTACAGTATTTT

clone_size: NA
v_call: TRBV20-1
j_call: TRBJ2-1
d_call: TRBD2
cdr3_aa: CSARIRGGAYNEQFF
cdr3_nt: TGCAGTGCTAGAATACGGGGGGGCGCCTACAATGAGCAGTTCTTC

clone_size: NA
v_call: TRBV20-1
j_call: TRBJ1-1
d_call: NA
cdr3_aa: CSARDGQKAEAFF
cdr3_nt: TGCAGTGCTAGAGACGGGCAGAAGGCTGAAGCTTTCTTT

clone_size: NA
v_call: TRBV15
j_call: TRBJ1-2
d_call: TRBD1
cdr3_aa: CATSSGNRGRGYTF
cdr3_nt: TGTGCCACCAGCAGCGGGAACAGGGGGCGCGGCTACACCTTC

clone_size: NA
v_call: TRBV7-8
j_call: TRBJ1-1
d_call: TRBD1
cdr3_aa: CASSLTQGAGNTEAFF
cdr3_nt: TGTGCCAGCAGCTTAACTCAGGGGGCCGGGAACACTGAAGCTTTCTTT

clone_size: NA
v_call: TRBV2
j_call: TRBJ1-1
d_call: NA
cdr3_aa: CASSMIWGAFF
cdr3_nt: TGTGCCAGCAGCATGATCTGGGGAGCTTTCTTT

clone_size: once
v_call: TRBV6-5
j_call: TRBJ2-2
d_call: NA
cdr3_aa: CASRKYGNTGELFF
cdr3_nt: TGTGCCAGCAGGAAGTACGGGAACACCGGGGAGCTGTTTTTT

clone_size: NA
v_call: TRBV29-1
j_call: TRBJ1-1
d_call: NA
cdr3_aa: CSVEVMGRGMNTEAFF
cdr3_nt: TGCAGCGTTGAAGTTATGGGCCGGGGAATGAACACTGAAGCTTTCTTT

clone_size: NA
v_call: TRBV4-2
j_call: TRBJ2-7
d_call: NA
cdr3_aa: CASSQDLGDSYEQYF
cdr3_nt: TGTGCCAGCAGCCAAGACTTAGGGGACTCCTACGAGCAGTACTTC

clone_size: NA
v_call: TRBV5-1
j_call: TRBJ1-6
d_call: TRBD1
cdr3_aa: CASSILTGRNSPLHF
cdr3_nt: TGCGCCAGCAGCATATTGACAGGGCGGAATTCACCCCTCCACTTT

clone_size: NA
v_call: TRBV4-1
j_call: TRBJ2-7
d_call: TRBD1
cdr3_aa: CASTLTGGRYEQYF
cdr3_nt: TGCGCCAGCACCCTTACAGGGGGCAGGTACGAGCAGTACTTC

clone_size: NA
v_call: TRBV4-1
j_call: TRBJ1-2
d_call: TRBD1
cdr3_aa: CASSHTGGNYGYTF
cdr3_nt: TGCGCCAGCAGCCATACAGGGGGAAACTATGGCTACACCTTC

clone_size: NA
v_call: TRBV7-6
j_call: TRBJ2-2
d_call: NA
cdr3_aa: CASSLDLQATGELFF
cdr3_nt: TGTGCCAGCAGCTTAGACCTACAGGCCACCGGGGAGCTGTTTTTT

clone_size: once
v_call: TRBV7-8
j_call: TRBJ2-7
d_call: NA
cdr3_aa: CASSSTDGKDNYEQYF
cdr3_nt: TGTGCCAGCAGCTCAACCGACGGAAAGGACAACTACGAGCAGTACTTC

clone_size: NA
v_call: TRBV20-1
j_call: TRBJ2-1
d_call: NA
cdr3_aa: CSRGRAGGVDEQFF
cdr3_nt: TGCAGCCGTGGCCGGGCAGGGGGGGTCGATGAGCAGTTCTTC

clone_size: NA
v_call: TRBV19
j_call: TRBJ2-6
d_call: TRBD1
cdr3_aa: CASSRGQGLPGANVLTF
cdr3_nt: TGTGCCAGTAGTCGCGGACAGGGCCTCCCTGGGGCCAACGTCCTGACTTTC

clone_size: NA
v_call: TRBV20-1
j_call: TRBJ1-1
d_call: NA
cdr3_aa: CSAPRGTEAFF
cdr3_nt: TGCAGTGCTCCCAGGGGAACTGAAGCTTTCTTT

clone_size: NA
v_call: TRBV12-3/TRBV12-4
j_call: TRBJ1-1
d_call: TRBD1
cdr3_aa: CASSSGGNTEAFF
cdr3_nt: TGTGCCAGCAGCTCAGGGGGGAACACTGAAGCTTTCTTT

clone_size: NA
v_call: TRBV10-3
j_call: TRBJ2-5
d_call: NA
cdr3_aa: CAISGMETQYF
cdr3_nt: TGTGCCATCAGTGGAATGGAGACCCAGTACTTC

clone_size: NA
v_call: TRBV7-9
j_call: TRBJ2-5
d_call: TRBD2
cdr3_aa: CASSTYSGETQYF
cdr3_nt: TGTGCCAGCAGCACCTATAGCGGGGAGACCCAGTACTTC

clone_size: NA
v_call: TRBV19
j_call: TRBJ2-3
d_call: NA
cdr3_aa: CASTVSGGSADTQYF
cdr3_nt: TGTGCCAGTACCGTAAGTGGGGGAAGCGCAGATACGCAGTATTTT

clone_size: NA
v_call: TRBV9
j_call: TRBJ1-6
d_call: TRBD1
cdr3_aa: CASSVSGTGGETLHF
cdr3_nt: TGTGCCAGCAGCGTATCCGGGACAGGGGGCGAAACCCTCCACTTT

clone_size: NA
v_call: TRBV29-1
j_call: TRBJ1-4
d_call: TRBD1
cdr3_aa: CSAGTGPKKLFF
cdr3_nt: TGCAGCGCAGGGACAGGTCCCAAAAAACTGTTTTTT

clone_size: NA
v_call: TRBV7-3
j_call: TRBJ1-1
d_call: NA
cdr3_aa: CASSLRAGTETEAFF
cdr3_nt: TGTGCCAGCAGCTTAAGGGCCGGAACCGAAACTGAAGCTTTCTTT

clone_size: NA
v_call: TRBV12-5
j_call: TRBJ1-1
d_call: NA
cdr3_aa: CASGLVLDTEAFF
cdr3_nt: TGTGCTAGTGGTTTGGTATTGGACACTGAAGCTTTCTTT

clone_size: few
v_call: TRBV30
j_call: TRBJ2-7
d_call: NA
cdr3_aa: CAWSVGSYEQYF
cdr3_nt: TGTGCCTGGAGTGTGGGCTCCTACGAGCAGTACTTC

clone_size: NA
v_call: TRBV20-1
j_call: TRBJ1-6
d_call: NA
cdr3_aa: CSARDLGPLNSPLHF
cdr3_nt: TGCAGTGCTAGAGATCTAGGACCGTTGAATTCACCCCTCCACTTT

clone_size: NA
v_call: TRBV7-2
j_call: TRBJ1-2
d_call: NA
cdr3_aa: CASSSIDSYGYTF
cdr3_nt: TGTGCCAGCAGCTCGATTGACAGCTATGGCTACACCTTC

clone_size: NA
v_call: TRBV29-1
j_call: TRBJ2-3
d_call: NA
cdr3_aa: CSVEGGGSTDTQYF
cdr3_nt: TGCAGCGTTGAAGGGGGCGGGAGCACAGATACGCAGTATTTT

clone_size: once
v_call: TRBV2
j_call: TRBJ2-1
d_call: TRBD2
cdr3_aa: CASITLRGNEQFF
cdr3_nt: TGTGCCAGCATCACTCTGCGGGGGAATGAGCAGTTCTTC

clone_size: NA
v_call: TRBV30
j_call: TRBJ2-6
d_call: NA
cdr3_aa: CACVPADGGTGANVLTF
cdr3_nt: TGTGCCTGTGTGCCTGCCGACGGGGGCACTGGGGCCAACGTCCTGACTTTC

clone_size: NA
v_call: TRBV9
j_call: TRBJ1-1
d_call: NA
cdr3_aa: CASSPNTGNTEAFF
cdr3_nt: TGTGCCAGCAGCCCTAACACAGGGAACACTGAAGCTTTCTTT

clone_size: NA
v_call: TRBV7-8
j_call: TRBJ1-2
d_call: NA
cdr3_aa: CASSRLDSPKDGYTF
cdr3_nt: TGTGCCAGCAGCCGCCTGGACAGCCCAAAGGATGGCTACACCTTC

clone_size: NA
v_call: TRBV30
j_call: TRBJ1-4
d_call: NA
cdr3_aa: CAWSVGQSEKLFF
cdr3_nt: TGTGCCTGGAGTGTTGGGCAAAGCGAGAAACTGTTTTTT

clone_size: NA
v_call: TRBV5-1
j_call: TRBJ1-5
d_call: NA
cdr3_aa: CASSRAGSNQPQHF
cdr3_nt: TGCGCCAGCAGCCGGGCAGGGAGCAATCAGCCCCAGCATTTT

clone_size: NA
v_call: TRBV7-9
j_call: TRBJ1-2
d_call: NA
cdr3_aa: CASSRGTASNYGYTF
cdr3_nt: TGTGCCAGCAGCCGCGGGACGGCTTCTAACTATGGCTACACCTTC

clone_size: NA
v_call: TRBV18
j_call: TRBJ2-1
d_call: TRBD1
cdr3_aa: CASSPRTGMDNEQFF
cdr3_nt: TGTGCCAGCTCACCAAGGACAGGGATGGACAATGAGCAGTTCTTC

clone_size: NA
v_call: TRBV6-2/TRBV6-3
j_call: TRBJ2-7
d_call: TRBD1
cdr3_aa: CASTVGQGKSYEQYF
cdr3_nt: TGTGCCAGCACCGTGGGACAGGGAAAATCCTACGAGCAGTACTTC